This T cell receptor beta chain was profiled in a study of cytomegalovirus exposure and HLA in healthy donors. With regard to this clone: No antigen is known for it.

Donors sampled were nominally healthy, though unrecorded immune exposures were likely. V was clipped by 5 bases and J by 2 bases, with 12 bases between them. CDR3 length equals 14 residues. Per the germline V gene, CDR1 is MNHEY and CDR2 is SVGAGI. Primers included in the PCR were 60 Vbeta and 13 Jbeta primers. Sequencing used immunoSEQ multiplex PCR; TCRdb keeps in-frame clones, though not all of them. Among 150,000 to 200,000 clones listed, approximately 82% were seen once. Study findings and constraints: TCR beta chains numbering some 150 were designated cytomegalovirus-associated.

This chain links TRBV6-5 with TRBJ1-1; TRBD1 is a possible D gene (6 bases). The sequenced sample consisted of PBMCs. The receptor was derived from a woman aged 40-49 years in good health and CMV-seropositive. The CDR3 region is CASSTRQVNTEAFF. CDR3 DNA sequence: TGTGCCAGCAGTACTAGACAGGTAAACACTGAAGCTTTCTTT.